This T cell receptor beta chain stems from a study of T cell changes during pregnancy in multiple sclerosis. This clone was seen only a few times. Trimming shortened V by 1 base and J by 3 bases, and 7 bases separated the two germline ends. Germline values: CDR1 SNHLY, CDR2 FYNNEI. This CDR3 contains 15 residues. Sequencing was performed with immunoSEQ multiplex PCR; in TCRdb, only in-frame clones are kept and a portion is missing. This sample has around 77,000 clones; about nine tenths occur once, and the top ten carry around 0.7%. This sequence joins TRBV2 and TRBJ1-6, with D unclear. The clonotype was recovered from a female donor in good health, enrolled as a control in a pregnancy study. Sample: peripheral blood, taken in the third trimester of pregnancy. Here the CDR3 DNA reads TGTGCCAGCAGTGAAGACAGAATCTATAATTCACCCCTCCACTTT. Protein product: CASSEDRIYNSPLHF.